These 7 T cell receptor beta chains share one sample of origin, sequenced in a study of blood T cells in healthy people across ages (dated by TCRdb to about 2015). To prepare the library, 5' RACE was applied. The sequencing machine was an Illumina HiSeq 2500. The second PCR ran for about 6 to 12 cycles and used a J-beta primer mix along with a sample-barcoded 5' primer. TCRdb reanalyzed the raw reads on its own, using fastp at Q25 for trimming and MiXCR for clone calling, and kept in-frame beta chains. Each entry merges the rows of one CDR3 protein and shows their most common DNA and genes. The sample data list roughly 800,000 distinct CDR3 sequences, and around 24% of these were observed just once. Of the sample, about 3% is held by the ten largest clones. A further study also used this sample, focusing on T cells of mothers and their children.

Sample: blood. These receptors came from a boy younger than 18 in good health.

This clonotype was seen only a few times. The chain joins TRBV14 to TRBJ2-1; D gene ambiguous. From germline, CDR1 is SGHDN and CDR2 FVKESK. Trimming took 3 bases from V and 9 from J, leaving 12 bases between them. This CDR3 contains 13 residues. The CDR3 here is CASSHYSLFEQFF. The CDR3 coding sequence is TGTGCCAGCAGCCACTACTCTTTATTTGAGCAGTTCTTC.

The J gene is TRBJ1-1, the V gene TRBV7-9; TRBD1 matches at 7 bases. The CDR3 sequence is 15 residues long. Germline trimming cut 2 bases from V and 3 bases from J; bases unmatched to any gene: 6. CDR1 and CDR2 from the germline V gene are SEHNR and FQNEAQ (reference sequence). The CDR3 coding sequence is TGTGCCAGCAGCTTATTGACAGGGAAGGACACTGAAGCTTTCTTT. This codes for CASSLLTGKDTEAFF.

This clonotype has just a few counts. This rearrangement joins TRBV14 to TRBJ2-3; 10 bases are shared with TRBD2. The CDR3 length is 18 residues. Trimming at V came to 6 bases and at J to 0 bases, leaving 12 bases not matched to a gene. CDR1 SGHDN and CDR2 FVKESK come from the germline V gene. In DNA, the CDR3 is TGTGCCAGCAGACCTAGCGGGGGAGGCTTGTTCAGCACAGATACGCAGTATTTT. Translation gives CASRPSGGGLFSTDTQYF.

The rearrangement links TRBV29-1 to TRBJ2-1; a weak D match, TRBD1 (6 bases). V lost 8 bases, J lost 9 bases, and 14 bases lay in between. Germline lookup yields CDR1 SQVTM and CDR2 ANQGSEA. This CDR3 is 11 amino acids long. CDR3 amino acids: CSLQGFAEQFF. CDR3 nucleotide sequence: TGCAGCCTACAGGGTTTCGCTGAGCAGTTCTTC.

This clonotype was detected ten times or more. This chain joins TRBV28 and TRBJ2-4, with no clear D. The CDR3 loop spans 15 amino acids. V gave up 5 bases and J gave up 0 bases, with 11 bases separating them. The V gene's germline CDR1 is MDHEN and CDR2 SYDVKM. The CDR3 DNA reads as TGTGCCAGCAGTACAGAACTCCTAGCCAAAAACATTCAGTACTTC. Protein sequence: CASSTELLAKNIQYF.

The chain carries TRBV6-2 or TRBV6-3 and TRBJ2-2; D call uncertain. Germline loops: CDR1 MNHEY, CDR2 SVGEGT. Trimming took 7 bases from V and 7 from J, leaving 13 bases between them. CDR3 size: 13 residues. The CDR3 loop is CASKVLWDGELFF. The CDR3 nucleotides read TGTGCCAGCAAAGTTCTCTGGGACGGGGAGCTGTTTTTT.

This chain joins TRBV11-2 and TRBJ2-2; 9 positions agree with TRBD1. Trimming at V came to 5 bases and at J to 6 bases, leaving 7 bases not matched to a gene. The CDR3 has 15 residues. Germline CDR1 and CDR2: SGHAT and FQNNGV. CDR3 protein: CASSQGQGGAGELFF. The CDR3 nucleotides are TGTGCCAGCAGCCAGGGACAGGGAGGGGCCGGGGAGCTGTTTTTT.